These 31 T cell receptor beta chains originate from one sample sequenced in a study of Ad26.COV2.S vaccination and SARS-CoV-2 variants (dated by TCRdb to about 2021). This specimen's treatment or condition label, interpreted: around 19 received Ad26.COV2.S at low or high dose, single or two shots; a few received placebo; per-sample allocation not given. Repertoires of vaccine and placebo recipients were sequenced from samples taken on day 63 after the first injection. The library came from the immunoSEQ multiplex PCR assay. The clones in this table, taken by TCRdb from immuneACCESS, are in-frame only. Not every clone is retained; where verified, under half of the shortfall comes from an unresolved V gene, and the cause of the rest is unknown. The sample table records 250,000 or so clones; around 88% of these occur just once. The ten largest clones represent about 2.8% of the sample. This sample comprised peripheral blood, obtained in a trial of Ad26.COV2.S vaccine versus placebo. All receptors come from a person aged 18-60 years who received the Ad26.COV2.S COVID-19 vaccine or a placebo.

This chain links TRBV15 with TRBJ2-5, with TRBD2 matching over 8 bases. The CDR3 is 18 amino acids. The V and J ends lost 0 bases and 5 bases, in that order; junction bases with no gene match: 14. The germline V gene encodes CDR1 LNHNV and CDR2 YYDKDF (reference sequence). The chain's CDR3 is CATSRDGLRGDNRETQYF. CDR3 DNA: TGTGCCACCAGCAGAGATGGACTGCGGGGGGACAATCGGGAGACCCAGTACTTC. Using reference TRBV15 and TRBJ2-5 for the parts outside the CDR3, the full variable domain is DAMVIQNPRYQVTQFGKPVTLSCSQTLNHNVMYWYQQKSSQAPKLLFHYYDKDFNNEADTPDNFQSRRPNTSFCFLDIRSPGLGDTAMYLCATSRDGLRGDNRETQYFGPGTRLLVL.

The chain is built from TRBV4-3 and TRBJ2-7; 9 bases are shared with TRBD2. Germline assignment: CDR1 LGHNA and CDR2 YSLEER. Trimming cost V 0 bases and J 4 bases; bases outside gene matches: 4. This CDR3 comprises 15 residues. The CDR3 is CASSQDSSGVYEQYF. For the CDR3, the DNA is TGCGCCAGCAGCCAAGATTCTAGCGGGGTTTACGAGCAGTACTTC.

This clone was found once. The gene calls are TRBV5-1 and TRBJ2-1, with unresolved D. The ends were cut back, 4 bases at V and 2 bases at J, with 16 bases in the middle. CDR3 size: 16 residues. Germline loops: CDR1 SGHRS, CDR2 YFSETQ. The CDR3 spells CASSGSPITPYNEQFF. CDR3 nucleotide sequence: TGCGCCAGCAGCGGCTCCCCTATAACCCCCTACAATGAGCAGTTCTTC.

The rearrangement uses TRBV7-8 and TRBJ2-4; D uncertain. The CDR3 totals 17 residues. Trimming shortened V by 4 bases and J by 1 base, and 17 bases separated the two germline ends. Germline V gene lookup returns CDR1 SGHVS and CDR2 FQNEAQ. The CDR3 DNA sequence: TGTGCCAGCAGCTCCATCGACGCATTCGGGGCCAAAAACATTCAGTACTTC. This encodes CASSSIDAFGAKNIQYF.

The count of this clone is one. The rearrangement uses TRBV12-1 and TRBJ1-1; TRBD1 was called by the table and not checked on the DNA. TRBV12-1 is listed as a pseudogene. This CDR3 comprises 16 residues. The CDR3, as DNA: TGTGCCAGCAGCTCGCTCCTAAGACAGGGGAAAACTGAAGCTTTCTTT. Translation: CASSSLLRQGKTEAFF.

V is TRBV5-5 and J is TRBJ2-5; the match to TRBD2 covers 9 bases. CDR3 length: 14 residues. V lost 1 base and J lost 5; bases outside the gene matches: 3. Germline-derived CDR1 and CDR2 are SGHKS and YYEKEE (reference sequence). CDR3 amino acids: CASSLRAGGETQYF. The CDR3 bases are TGTGCCAGCAGCTTGAGAGCGGGGGGCGAGACCCAGTACTTC.

CDR3 nucleotides: TGTGCCATCATGGGACAGTCCTACGAGCAGTACTTC. It specifies CAIMGQSYEQYF. The V gene is TRBV10-3, the J gene TRBJ2-7; 7 positions agree with TRBD1. Germline lookup yields CDR1 ENHRY and CDR2 SYGVKD. J lost 1 base, V lost 7 bases, and 1 base had no gene match. The CDR3 is 12 amino acids.

The chain uses TRBV18 and TRBJ2-1; D is perhaps TRBD1 (6 bases). Trimming left V 0 bases short and J 3 bases short, with 15 bases between. CDR3 length equals 17 residues. The germline V gene encodes CDR1 KGHSH and CDR2 LQKENI. The CDR3 protein is CASSPPVRQGFYNEQFF. CDR3 bases: TGTGCCAGCTCACCACCGGTCCGGCAGGGGTTCTACAATGAGCAGTTCTTC.

The chain uses TRBV1 and TRBJ1-2; TRBD1 reflects the table's D call only, with no check against the DNA. TRBV1 is termed a pseudogene. CDR3 length: 14 amino acids. The CDR3 loop is CTPPRTGLDYGYTF. In DNA form, the CDR3 reads TGCACCCCTCCCCGAACAGGGTTGGACTATGGCTACACCTTC.

V usage is TRBV6-1 and J usage is TRBJ1-6; tentatively, D is TRBD1 (6 bases). Germline assignment: CDR1 MNHNS and CDR2 SASEGT. Trimming took 2 bases from V and 7 from J, leaving 15 bases between them. This CDR3 spans 16 amino acids. The CDR3 region is CASSESEGQGNSPLHF. The CDR3 DNA reads TGTGCCAGCAGTGAAAGTGAGGGACAAGGAAATTCACCCCTCCACTTT.

This chain connects TRBV7-8 to TRBJ2-3; 9 bases match TRBD2. J gave up 0 bases and V 2 bases, and 3 bases lay outside the gene matches. The CDR3 is 16 residues long. In germline, CDR1 is SGHVS, CDR2 FQNEAQ. CDR3 sequence (DNA): TGTGCCAGCAGCTTACAGACTAGCGGTAGCACAGATACGCAGTATTTT. Protein sequence: CASSLQTSGSTDTQYF.

The J gene is TRBJ1-5, the V gene TRBV2; no definite D call. Germline V lookup: CDR1 SNHLY, CDR2 FYNNEI. V gave up 1 base and J gave up 4 bases, with 11 bases separating them. CDR3 size: 15 residues. The CDR3 region is CASSEESVGNQPQHF. CDR3 nucleotide sequence: TGTGCCAGCAGTGAAGAGTCGGTTGGTAATCAGCCCCAGCATTTT.

This chain links TRBV7-9 with TRBJ2-1, with 12 positions matching TRBD2. Germline V gene data show CDR1 as SEHNR and CDR2 as FQNEAQ (reference sequence). Germline trimming cut 5 bases from V and 4 bases from J; bases unmatched to any gene: 6. The CDR3 is 16 amino acids. The CDR3 reads CASSPPTSGSYNEQFF. CDR3 bases: TGTGCCAGCAGCCCACCGACTAGCGGGAGTTACAATGAGCAGTTCTTC. The entire variable domain, with the rest obtained from reference TRBV7-9 and TRBJ2-1, is as follows: DTGVSQNPRHKITKRGQNVTFRCDPISEHNRLYWYRQTLGQGPEFLTYFQNEAQLEKSRLLSDRFSAERPKGSFSTLEIQRTEQGDSAMYLCASSPPTSGSYNEQFFGPGTRLTVL.

V usage is TRBV6-2 or TRBV6-3 and J usage is TRBJ1-1; the D gene is possibly TRBD1 (6 bases). Trimming took off 0 bases at V and 3 bases at J, with 11 bases between the two ends. The CDR3 has 15 residues. CDR1 is MNHEY and CDR2 is SVGEGT in the germline V gene. CDR3 nucleotides: TGTGCCAGCAGTTACTCGAGTAAGGGGGACACTGAAGCTTTCTTT. It translates to CASSYSSKGDTEAFF.

The rearrangement links TRBV14 to TRBJ2-1, with D perhaps matching TRBD1 or TRBD2 (6 bases each). Trimming stripped 4 bases from V and 3 bases from J, with 19 bases between. The CDR3 is 17 residues long. The germline V gene has CDR1 SGHDN and CDR2 FVKESK. CDR3 DNA sequence: TGTGCCAGCAGCCCCCTAGGGGGGAGGCGCAACTACAATGAGCAGTTCTTC. It specifies CASSPLGGRRNYNEQFF.

The gene calls are TRBV10-1 and TRBJ1-5; 11 positions agree with TRBD1. The CDR3 runs to 15 residues. Per the germline V gene, CDR1 is WNHNN and CDR2 is SYGVQD (reference sequence). V lost 8 bases to trimming and J lost 4 bases; unmatched junction nucleotides: 7. This CDR3 reads CASRDRGSPNQPQHF. In nucleotides, the CDR3 is TGCGCCAGCCGGGACAGGGGGTCCCCAAATCAGCCCCAGCATTTT.

This chain joins TRBV5-4 and TRBJ1-2, with no clear D. CDR3 size: 13 residues. The V gene lost 2 bases and the J gene lost 7 bases, with 12 bases spanning the gap. Germline V gene sequence: CDR1 SGHNT, CDR2 YYREEE (reference sequence). CDR3 in amino acids: CASSLDGFGGYTF. The DNA for the CDR3 is TGTGCCAGCAGCTTAGACGGTTTTGGTGGCTACACCTTC.

Of note for this clone: The sample contains more than one DNA sequence encoding this CDR3. The V gene is TRBV11-2, the J gene TRBJ2-3; D is undetermined. The V and J ends lost 5 bases and 2 bases respectively, with 5 bases between them. The germline CDR1 and CDR2 sequences are SGHAT and FQNNGV. CDR3 size: 12 residues. CDR3 sequence (DNA): TGTGCCAGCAGCCCCACCACAGATACGCAGTATTTT. This sequence encodes CASSPTTDTQYF.

The chain uses TRBV7-9 and TRBJ1-1, with D perhaps matching TRBD1 (5 bases). Trimming removed 5 bases from V and 4 bases from J, with 20 bases in between. The CDR3 contains 16 residues. CDR1 and CDR2 from the germline V gene are SEHNR and FQNEAQ (reference sequence). CDR3 DNA: TGTGCCAGCAGCCCCCTTGGGAGGAGCCAGGGCACTGAAGCTTTCTTT. Translated: CASSPLGRSQGTEAFF.

This rearrangement joins TRBV20-1 to TRBJ1-4, with unresolved D. In germline, CDR1 is DFQATT, CDR2 SNEGSKA (reference sequence). This CDR3 contains 14 residues. Trimming pared 3 bases from V and 5 bases from J, leaving 13 bases between. This chain's CDR3 is CSASVLQANEKLFF. DNA for the CDR3: TGCAGTGCTAGTGTGTTGCAGGCCAATGAAAAACTGTTTTTT.

The genes are TRBV4-3 and TRBJ1-2; maybe TRBD1 (5 bases). The CDR3 has 16 residues. Looked up from germline, CDR1 is LGHNA and CDR2 is YSLEER. The V end lost 0 bases, the J end lost 2 bases, and 13 bases lay between the germline ends. CDR3 coding DNA: TGCGCCAGCAGCCAAGAGAGGGGCCGGACCAACTATGGCTACACCTTC. It is translated as CASSQERGRTNYGYTF.

This sequence joins TRBV4-1 and TRBJ1-3, with D tentatively TRBD1 (5 bases). The CDR3 has 15 residues. The V gene's germline CDR1 is MGHRA and CDR2 YSYEKL. Trimming took off 4 bases at V and 2 bases at J, with 12 bases between the two ends. In DNA, the CDR3 is TGCGCCAGCAGCCCGGAGGGGATTCCTGGAAACACCATATATTTT. This gives the protein CASSPEGIPGNTIYF.

The chain's CDR3 is CAISDGTEKLFF. In DNA, the CDR3 is TGTGCCATCAGTGATGGGACTGAAAAACTGTTTTTT. The rearrangement joins TRBV10-3 to TRBJ1-4, with D perhaps TRBD1 (5 bases). Germline loops: CDR1 ENHRY, CDR2 SYGVKD. The CDR3 loop spans 12 amino acids. Deletions cut 3 bases from V and 7 bases from J, with 6 bases between.

The rearrangement joins TRBV2 to TRBJ1-1; the D gene is possibly TRBD1 (5 bases). CDR1 is SNHLY and CDR2 is FYNNEI in the germline V gene. V was pared by 3 bases and J by 2 bases, with 7 bases between. CDR3 length equals 13 residues. The CDR3 loop is CASSEGPNTEAFF. The CDR3 DNA is TGTGCCAGCAGTGAGGGGCCCAACACTGAAGCTTTCTTT.

In this sample, this clone turned up once. J is TRBJ1-3 and V is TRBV6-2 or TRBV6-3; TRBD1 might be the D (5 bases). Germline loops: CDR1 MNHEY, CDR2 SVGEGT. Trimming cost V 5 bases and J 8 bases, with 16 bases left between them. The CDR3 is 14 residues long. CDR3 nucleotide sequence: TGTGCCAGCAGTCACGGGACCCGGGCTGACACCATATATTTT. Protein sequence: CASSHGTRADTIYF.

In this sample, this clone turned up once. The DNA of the CDR3 is TGTGCCAGCAGCGCCCGGGCCGGCGATCAGCCCCAGCATTTT. Its protein is CASSARAGDQPQHF. The chain recombines TRBV4-2 with TRBJ1-5; D gene ambiguous. The CDR3 contains 14 residues. Germline-derived CDR1 and CDR2 are LGHNA and YNFKEQ. Trimming removed 5 bases from V and 5 bases from J, with 13 bases in between.

This chain connects TRBV18 to TRBJ1-4; D not certain. There are 16 residues in the CDR3. Germline CDR1 reads KGHSH; CDR2 reads LQKENI. Trimming left V 2 bases short and J 0 bases short, with 10 bases between. The DNA of the CDR3 is TGTGCCAGCTCACCAGCAAAAACTTCAACTAATGAAAAACTGTTTTTT. Translating it yields CASSPAKTSTNEKLFF.

This clone was seen a handful of times. The chain has TRBV14 and TRBJ1-1, with no clear D. From germline, CDR1 is SGHDN and CDR2 FVKESK. The CDR3 spans 15 residues. V lost 1 base, J lost 1 base, and 10 bases lay in between. CDR3 bases: TGTGCCAGCAGCCAAGGAGGAGAACCGAACACTGAAGCTTTCTTT. Its protein product is CASSQGGEPNTEAFF.

The chain carries TRBV13 and TRBJ2-1; tentatively, D is TRBD1 or TRBD2 (6 bases each). Trimming cost V 0 bases and J 8 bases, with 11 bases left between them. The CDR3 is 14 amino acids. Germline assignment: CDR1 PRHDT and CDR2 FYEKMQ (reference sequence). The CDR3 DNA reads as TGTGCCAGCAGCTTAGGCGGGGGCGGCGATGAGCAGTTCTTC. Amino acids: CASSLGGGGDEQFF.

On this clone: This same CDR3 is encoded by further DNA sequences in the sample. The rearrangement uses TRBV4-3 and TRBJ1-5, with D possibly TRBD1 on 6 matching bases. Trimming stripped 1 base from V and 4 bases from J, with 11 bases between. There are 15 residues in the CDR3. CDR1 and CDR2 from the germline V gene are LGHNA and YSLEER. DNA for the CDR3: TGCGCCAGCAGCCAAGTACAGGGAGCAAATCAGCCCCAGCATTTT. This sequence encodes CASSQVQGANQPQHF.

The rearrangement joins TRBV28 to TRBJ2-4; TRBD2 aligns across 11 bases. CDR1 is MDHEN, CDR2 SYDVKM, per germline. V lost 5 bases, J lost 0 bases, and 9 bases stayed unmatched. The CDR3 totals 18 residues. CDR3 DNA: TGTGCCAGCAGTCCGGGACTAGCGGAGGGTCGAGCCAAAAACATTCAGTACTTC. Amino acid sequence: CASSPGLAEGRAKNIQYF.